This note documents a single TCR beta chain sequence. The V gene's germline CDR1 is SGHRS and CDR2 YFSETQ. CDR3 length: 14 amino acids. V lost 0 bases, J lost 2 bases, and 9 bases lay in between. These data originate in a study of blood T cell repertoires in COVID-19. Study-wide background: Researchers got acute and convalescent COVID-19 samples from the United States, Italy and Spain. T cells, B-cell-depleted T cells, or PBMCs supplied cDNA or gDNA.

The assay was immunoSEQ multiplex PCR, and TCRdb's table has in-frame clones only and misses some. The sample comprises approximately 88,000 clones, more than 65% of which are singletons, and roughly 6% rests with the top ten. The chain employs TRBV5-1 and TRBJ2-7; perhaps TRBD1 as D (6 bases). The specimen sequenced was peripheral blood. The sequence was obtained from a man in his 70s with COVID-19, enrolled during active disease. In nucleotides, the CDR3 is TGCGCCAGCAGCTTGGCGGCAGGGGCCTACGAGCAGTACTTC. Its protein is CASSLAAGAYEQYF.